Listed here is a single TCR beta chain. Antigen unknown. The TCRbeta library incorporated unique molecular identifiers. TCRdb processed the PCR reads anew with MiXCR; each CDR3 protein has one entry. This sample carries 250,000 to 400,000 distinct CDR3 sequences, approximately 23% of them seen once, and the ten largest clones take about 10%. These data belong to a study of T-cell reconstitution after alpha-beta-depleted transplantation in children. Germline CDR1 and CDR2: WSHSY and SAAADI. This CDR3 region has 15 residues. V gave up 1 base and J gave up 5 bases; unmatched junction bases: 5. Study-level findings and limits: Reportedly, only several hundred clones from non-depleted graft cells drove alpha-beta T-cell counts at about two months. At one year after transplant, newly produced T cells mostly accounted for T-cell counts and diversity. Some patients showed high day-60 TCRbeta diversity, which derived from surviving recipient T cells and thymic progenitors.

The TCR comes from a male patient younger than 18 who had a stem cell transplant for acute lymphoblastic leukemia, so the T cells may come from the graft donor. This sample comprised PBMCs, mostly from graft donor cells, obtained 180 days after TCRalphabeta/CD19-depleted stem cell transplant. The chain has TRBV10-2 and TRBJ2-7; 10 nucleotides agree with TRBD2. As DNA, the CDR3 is TGCGCCAGCAGTGAGTTTCTAGCGGGAGAGCACGAGCAGTACTTC. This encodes CASSEFLAGEHEQYF.